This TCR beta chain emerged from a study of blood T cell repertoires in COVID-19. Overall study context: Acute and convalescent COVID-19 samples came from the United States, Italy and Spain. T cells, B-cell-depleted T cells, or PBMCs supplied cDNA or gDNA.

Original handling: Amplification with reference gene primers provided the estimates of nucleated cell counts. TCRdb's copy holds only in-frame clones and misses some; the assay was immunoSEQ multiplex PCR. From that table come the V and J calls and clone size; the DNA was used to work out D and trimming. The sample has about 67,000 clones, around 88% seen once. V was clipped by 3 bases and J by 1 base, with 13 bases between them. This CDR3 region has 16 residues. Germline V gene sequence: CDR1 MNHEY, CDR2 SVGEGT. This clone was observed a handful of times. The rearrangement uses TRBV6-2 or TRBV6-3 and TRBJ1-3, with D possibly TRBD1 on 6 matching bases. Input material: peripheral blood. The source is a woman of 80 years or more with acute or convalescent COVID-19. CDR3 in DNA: TGTGCCAGCAGTTATCCAACCGGGACATCTGGAAACACCATATATTTT. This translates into CASSYPTGTSGNTIYF.